The present T cell receptor (beta chain) was sequenced within a study of blood T cells in healthy people across ages. The CDR3 is made up of 16 amino acids. Germline V CDR1 and CDR2: PRHDT, FYEKMQ (reference sequence). It was with a sample-barcoded 5' primer and a J-beta primer mix that a second PCR of about 6 to 12 cycles was run. TCRdb itself ran the 5' RACE reads through MiXCR, one entry per CDR3 protein. Among over 1,300,000 distinct CDR3 sequences, 45% to 70% were seen once, and the ten largest hold 6.5% to 8%. The V and J genes are TRBV13 and TRBJ2-4; the D gene could be TRBD1 or TRBD2 (6 bases each). The assigned J gene may be wrong: the sequence end matches TRBJ2-7 better. The specimen sequenced was blood. This TCR came from a man aged 18 to 29 in good health. This CDR3 reads CASSRTGAGGLDEQYF. CDR3 nucleotide sequence: TGTGCCAGCAGCCGAACGGGGGCAGGCGGCCTGGACGAGCAGTACTTC.